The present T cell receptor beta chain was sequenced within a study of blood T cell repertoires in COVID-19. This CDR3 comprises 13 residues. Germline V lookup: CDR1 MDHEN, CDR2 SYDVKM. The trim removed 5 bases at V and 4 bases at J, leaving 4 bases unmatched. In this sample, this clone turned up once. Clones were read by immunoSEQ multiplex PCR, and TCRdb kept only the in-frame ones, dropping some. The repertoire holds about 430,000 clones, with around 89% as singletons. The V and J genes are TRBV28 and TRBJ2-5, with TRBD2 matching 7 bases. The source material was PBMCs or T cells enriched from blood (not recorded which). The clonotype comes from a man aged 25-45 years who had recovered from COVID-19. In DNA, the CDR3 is TGTGCCAGCAGTCTGCGGGAGATAGAGACCCAGTACTTC. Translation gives CASSLREIETQYF.